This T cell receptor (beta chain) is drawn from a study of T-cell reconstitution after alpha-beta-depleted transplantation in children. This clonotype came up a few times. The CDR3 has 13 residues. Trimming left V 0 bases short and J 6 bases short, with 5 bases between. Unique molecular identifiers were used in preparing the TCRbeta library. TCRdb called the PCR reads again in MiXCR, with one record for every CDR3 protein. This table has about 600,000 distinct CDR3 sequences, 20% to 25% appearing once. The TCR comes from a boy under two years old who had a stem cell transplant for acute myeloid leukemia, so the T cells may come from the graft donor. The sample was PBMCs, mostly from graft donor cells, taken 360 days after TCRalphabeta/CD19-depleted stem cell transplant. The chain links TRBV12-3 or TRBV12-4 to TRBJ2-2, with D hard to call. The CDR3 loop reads CASSLATPGELFF. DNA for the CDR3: TGTGCCAGCAGTTTAGCGACACCCGGGGAGCTGTTTTTT.